Following are 26 T cell receptor beta chains from one sample sequenced in a study of blood T cell repertoires in COVID-19. Clones were sequenced by immunoSEQ multiplex PCR, and TCRdb holds only the in-frame ones, with some missing. The sample has around 130,000 clones; around 87% are singletons. The sample comprised peripheral blood. The source of these receptors is a human donor in a cohort sampled during active COVID-19.

The chain recombines TRBV27 with TRBJ2-1, with TRBD2 matching 11 bases. Germline V gene sequence: CDR1 MNHEY, CDR2 SMNVEV (reference sequence). The CDR3 contains 15 residues. V lost 5 bases, J lost 3 bases, and 3 bases stayed unmatched. This CDR3 reads CASSQTSGSYNEQFF. In DNA form, the CDR3 reads TGTGCCAGCAGTCAAACTAGCGGGAGCTACAATGAGCAGTTCTTC.

DNA for the CDR3: TGTGCCAGGGCTAGCGGGCCCTACAATGAGCAGTTCTTC. Translation: CARASGPYNEQFF. The chain employs TRBV7-2 and TRBJ2-1, with 8 nucleotides matching TRBD2. The CDR3 is 13 residues long. CDR1 is SGHTA and CDR2 is FQGNSA in the germline V gene. V trimming: 9 bases; J trimming: 2 bases; junction bases outside the gene matches: 3.

This chain joins TRBV19 and TRBJ2-3; a possible D gene is TRBD2 (5 bases). This CDR3 region has 16 residues. V lost 5 bases and J lost 2, with 17 bases in between. The germline V gene has CDR1 LNHDA and CDR2 SQIVND (reference sequence). The CDR3 spells CASSPRRQRITDTQYF. The CDR3 nucleotides are TGTGCCAGTAGTCCTCGGAGGCAGCGGATCACAGATACGCAGTATTTT.

J is TRBJ2-7 and V is TRBV20-1; the D is unclear. V lost 3 bases, J lost 2 bases, and 8 bases lay in between. Germline CDR1 DFQATT, CDR2 SNEGSKA (reference sequence). This CDR3 comprises 12 residues. The CDR3 DNA reads as TGCAGTGCTAGTATCTCTACCTACGAGCAGTACTTC. It specifies CSASISTYEQYF.

The CDR3 spells CASSLAGTVFTDTQYF. In DNA, the CDR3 is TGCGCCAGCAGCTTGGCTGGGACAGTATTCACAGATACGCAGTATTTT. The chain joins TRBV5-1 to TRBJ2-3; 7 nucleotides match TRBD1. The length of the CDR3 is 16 residues. J was trimmed by 2 bases and V by 0 bases; bases with no gene match: 6. Per germline, CDR1 SGHRS and CDR2 YFSETQ.

The chain recombines TRBV23-1 with TRBJ2-5; 9 bases map to TRBD1. TRBV23-1 is an open reading frame, and its role is uncertain. This CDR3 is built from 13 residues. V gave up 8 bases and J gave up 4 bases; unmatched junction bases: 5. This CDR3 is CASLPTGGETQYF. The CDR3 DNA reads as TGCGCCAGCCTCCCGACAGGGGGAGAGACCCAGTACTTC.

The chain joins TRBV5-1 to TRBJ2-7, with D perhaps TRBD2 (6 bases). V shed 0 bases and J shed 3 bases, with 16 bases lying between them. CDR1 SGHRS and CDR2 YFSETQ come from the germline V gene. This CDR3 has 16 residues. The CDR3 region has the DNA TGCGCCAGCAGCTTGGCCGGGAGAGGTTGGGGCTACGAGCAGTACTTC. Translation: CASSLAGRGWGYEQYF.

The CDR3 spells CASSQTGQGGEKLFF. The CDR3 nucleotides are TGTGCCAGCAGCCAGACGGGACAGGGAGGTGAAAAACTGTTTTTT. The chain employs TRBV16 and TRBJ1-4; 9 nucleotides match TRBD1. The CDR3 spans 15 residues. Germline trimming cut 3 bases from V and 7 bases from J; bases unmatched to any gene: 6. Germline lookup yields CDR1 KGHSY and CDR2 FQNENV.

The chain combines TRBV27 with TRBJ2-5, with a tentative D call TRBD1 (5 bases). In germline, CDR1 is MNHEY, CDR2 SMNVEV (reference sequence). The CDR3 has 13 residues. The V and J ends lost 6 bases and 4 bases respectively, with 12 bases between them. CDR3 region: CASRTQGRETQYF. As DNA, the CDR3 is TGTGCCAGCAGGACGCAGGGAAGAGAGACCCAGTACTTC.

This chain joins TRBV7-3 and TRBJ1-1, with D possibly being TRBD1 (5 bases). V lost 5 bases and J 4 bases, leaving 14 bases between the germline ends. The CDR3 loop spans 14 amino acids. Germline-derived CDR1 and CDR2 are SGHTA and FQGTGA. CDR3 sequence (DNA): TGTGCCAGCAGCCCAGCCAGGGCCAGCACTGAAGCTTTCTTT. This encodes CASSPARASTEAFF.

The chain is built from TRBV18 and TRBJ2-5, with 9 nucleotides matching TRBD1. CDR3 length equals 15 residues. The germline gives CDR1 KGHSH, CDR2 LQKENI. Trimming removed 6 bases from V and 5 bases from J; junction bases left unmatched: 10. The DNA for the CDR3 is TGTGCCAGCTCCCCTCCGGGACAGGGACCGGAGACCCAGTACTTC. Its translation is CASSPPGQGPETQYF. The variable domain in full, completed from reference TRBV18 and TRBJ2-5, reads NAGVMQNPRHLVRRRGQEARLRCSPMKGHSHVYWYRQLPEEGLKFMVYLQKENIIDESGMPKERFSAEFPKEGPSILRIQQVVRGDSAAYFCASSPPGQGPETQYFGPGTRLLVL.

V and J are TRBV5-5 and TRBJ2-3; possibly TRBD2 for D (6 bases). Trimming pared 4 bases from V and 7 bases from J, leaving 19 bases between. This CDR3 spans 15 amino acids. The germline V gene encodes CDR1 SGHKS and CDR2 YYEKEE (reference sequence). The CDR3 region has the DNA TGTGCCAGCAGCCCGCTGGGGACTGCCCGCAATACGCAGTATTTT. This gives the protein CASSPLGTARNTQYF.

This chain connects TRBV5-1 to TRBJ1-6; a possible D gene is TRBD1 (5 bases). Trimming pared 0 bases from V and 3 bases from J, leaving 7 bases between. CDR1 and CDR2 (germline): SGHRS, YFSETQ. This CDR3 has 15 amino acids. DNA for the CDR3: TGCGCCAGCAGCTTGGGCAGGGACTATAATTCACCCCTCCACTTT. Amino acids: CASSLGRDYNSPLHF.

The J gene is TRBJ2-1, the V gene TRBV24-1; 7 bases match TRBD2. The ends lost 3 bases at V and 9 bases at J; junction bases unmatched: 10. The CDR3 has 15 amino acids. Germline V gene data show CDR1 as KGHDR and CDR2 as SFDVKD. The CDR3 reads CATSDPSRGVGEQFF. The DNA of the CDR3 is TGTGCCACCAGTGATCCTTCCCGGGGGGTGGGTGAGCAGTTCTTC.

The chain is built from TRBV11-2 and TRBJ1-2, with D unclear. Germline CDR1 SGHAT, CDR2 FQNNGV. Trimming took off 1 base at V and 4 bases at J, with 10 bases between the two ends. The CDR3 sequence is 14 residues long. The CDR3, as DNA: TGTGCCAGCAGCTTAGTCCAGAAAAGCTATGGCTACACCTTC. This translates into CASSLVQKSYGYTF.

V is TRBV5-5 and J is TRBJ2-7; 9 bases match TRBD1. Germline CDR1 is SGHKS and CDR2 is YYEKEE (reference sequence). J lost 5 bases, V lost 2 bases, and 5 bases had no gene match. The CDR3 sequence is 14 residues long. The CDR3 here is CASSLGQGSDEQYF. CDR3 nucleotides: TGTGCCAGCAGCTTAGGACAGGGGAGCGACGAGCAGTACTTC.

This clone was recorded once. This chain connects TRBV19 to TRBJ1-5; 8 nucleotides align to TRBD1. The CDR3 is made up of 15 amino acids. Germline-derived CDR1 and CDR2 are LNHDA and SQIVND (reference sequence). Unmatched junction bases numbered 7, after V lost 9 bases and J lost 0 bases. CDR3 coding DNA: TGTGCCAGCCAGACAGGGGATTATAGCAATCAGCCCCAGCATTTT. Residues: CASQTGDYSNQPQHF.

J is TRBJ1-1 and V is TRBV5-4; D perhaps matches TRBD1 (5 bases). V lost 4 bases and J 0 bases, leaving 13 bases between the germline ends. Germline lookup yields CDR1 SGHNT and CDR2 YYREEE (reference sequence). This CDR3 has 15 residues. CDR3 loop: CASSLRGDMNTEAFF. CDR3 nucleotide sequence: TGTGCCAGCAGCCTGCGGGGCGATATGAACACTGAAGCTTTCTTT. The full variable domain, rest sourced from reference TRBV5-4 and TRBJ1-1, is ETGVTQSPTHLIKTRGQQVTLRCSSQSGHNTVSWYQQALGQGPQFIFQYYREEENGRGNFPPRFSGLQFPNYSSELNVNALELDDSALYLCASSLRGDMNTEAFFGQGTRLTVV.

The chain carries TRBV19 and TRBJ1-2; D is unclear. Germline CDR1 and CDR2: LNHDA and SQIVND (reference sequence). CDR3 length: 14 residues. V lost 3 bases, J lost 6 bases, and 14 bases lay in between. CDR3 in DNA: TGTGCCAGTAGTATTTTCTGGGCAGCACATGGCTACACCTTC. Translating it yields CASSIFWAAHGYTF.

The chain combines TRBV19 with TRBJ2-2; D perhaps matches TRBD2 (5 bases). The V end lost 5 bases, the J end lost 5 bases, and 18 bases lay between the germline ends. Germline-derived CDR1 and CDR2 are LNHDA and SQIVND (reference sequence). The CDR3 is 16 residues long. The CDR3 protein is CASSSWHIGETGELFF. As DNA, the CDR3 is TGTGCCAGTAGTTCGTGGCACATCGGGGAAACCGGGGAGCTGTTTTTT.

The chain recombines TRBV28 with TRBJ2-1, with TRBD2 matching over 9 bases. V was clipped by 5 bases and J by 7 bases; unmatched bases: 18. The CDR3 spans 18 residues. Per the germline V gene, CDR1 is MDHEN and CDR2 is SYDVKM. This chain's CDR3 is CASSPPRKSGGGGNEQFF. CDR3 nucleotide sequence: TGTGCCAGCAGTCCCCCGCGTAAGTCGGGCGGGGGGGGAAATGAGCAGTTCTTC.

The chain links TRBV7-9 to TRBJ2-5, with 7 bases lining up with TRBD1. The germline CDR1 and CDR2 sequences are SEHNR and FQNEAQ (reference sequence). The CDR3 length is 16 residues. V shed 0 bases, J shed 2 bases, and the junction held 6 bases outside the gene matches. The DNA of the CDR3 is TGTGCCAGCAGCTTAGCACCCGACAGGGAACAAGAGACCCAGTACTTC. Its translation: CASSLAPDREQETQYF.

This rearrangement joins TRBV15 to TRBJ2-5; 11 bases agree with TRBD2. V was pared by 1 base and J by 4 bases, with 5 bases of the junction left unmatched. Germline CDR1 LNHNV, CDR2 YYDKDF (reference sequence). This CDR3 has 16 residues. CDR3 protein: CATSRAGTSGGETQYF. Here the CDR3 DNA reads TGTGCCACCAGCAGAGCCGGGACTAGCGGTGGAGAGACCCAGTACTTC.

The chain carries TRBV6-1 and TRBJ2-5, with D perhaps TRBD1 (5 bases). Germline assignment: CDR1 MNHNS and CDR2 SASEGT. V lost 1 base and J lost 3, with 9 bases in between. CDR3 size: 14 residues. DNA of the CDR3: TGTGCCAGCAGTGAAGGCAGGGTGGAAGAGACCCAGTACTTC. Translating it yields CASSEGRVEETQYF.

The CDR3 region has the DNA TGTGCCAGCAGCTTAGTTCTAGGTGAAGAGACCCAGTACTTC. It encodes CASSLVLGEETQYF. This sequence joins TRBV7-9 and TRBJ2-5; D gene unclear. Germline-derived CDR1 and CDR2 are SEHNR and FQNEAQ (reference sequence). The CDR3 spans 14 residues. The V end lost 1 base, the J end lost 3 bases, and 9 bases lay between the germline ends.

This chain joins TRBV2 and TRBJ2-7; weak D call: TRBD2 (6 bases). Trimming stripped 1 base from V and 2 bases from J, with 6 bases between. The CDR3 contains 13 residues. Germline loops: CDR1 SNHLY, CDR2 FYNNEI. For the CDR3, the DNA is TGTGCCAGCAGTGAAGGGGGGGCCTACGAGCAGTACTTC. Protein: CASSEGGAYEQYF.